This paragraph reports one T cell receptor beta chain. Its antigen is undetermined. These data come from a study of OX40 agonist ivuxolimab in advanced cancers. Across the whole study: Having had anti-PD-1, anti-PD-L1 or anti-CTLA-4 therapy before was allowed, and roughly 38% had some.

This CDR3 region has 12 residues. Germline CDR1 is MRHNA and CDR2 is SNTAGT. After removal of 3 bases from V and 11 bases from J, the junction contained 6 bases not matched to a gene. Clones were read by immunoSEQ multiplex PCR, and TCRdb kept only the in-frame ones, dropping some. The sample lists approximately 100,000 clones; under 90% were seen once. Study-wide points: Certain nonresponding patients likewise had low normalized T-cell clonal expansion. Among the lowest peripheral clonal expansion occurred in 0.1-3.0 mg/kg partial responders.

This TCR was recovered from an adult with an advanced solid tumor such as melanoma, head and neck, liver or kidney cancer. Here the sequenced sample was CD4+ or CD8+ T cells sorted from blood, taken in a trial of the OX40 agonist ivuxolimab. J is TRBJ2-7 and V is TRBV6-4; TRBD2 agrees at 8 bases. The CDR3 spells CASSETGGQKYF. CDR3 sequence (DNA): TGTGCCAGCAGTGAAACGGGGGGGCAAAAGTACTTC.